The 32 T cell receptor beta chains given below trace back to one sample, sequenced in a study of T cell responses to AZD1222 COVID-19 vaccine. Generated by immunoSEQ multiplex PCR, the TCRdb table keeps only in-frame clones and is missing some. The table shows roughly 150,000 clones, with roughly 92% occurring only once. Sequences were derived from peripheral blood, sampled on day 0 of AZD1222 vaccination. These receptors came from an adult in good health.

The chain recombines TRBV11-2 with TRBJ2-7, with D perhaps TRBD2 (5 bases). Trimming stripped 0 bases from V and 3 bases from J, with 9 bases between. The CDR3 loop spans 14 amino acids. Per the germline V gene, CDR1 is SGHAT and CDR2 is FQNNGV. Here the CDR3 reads CASSLDPGIYEQYF. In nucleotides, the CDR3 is TGTGCCAGCAGCTTAGATCCGGGAATCTACGAGCAGTACTTC.

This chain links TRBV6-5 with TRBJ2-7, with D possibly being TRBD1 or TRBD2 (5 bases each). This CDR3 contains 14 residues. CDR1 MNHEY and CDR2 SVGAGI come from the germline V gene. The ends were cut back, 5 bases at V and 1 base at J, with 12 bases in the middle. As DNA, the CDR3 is TGTGCCAGCAGTCTGGGACGGCTTTCCTACGAGCAGTACTTC. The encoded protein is CASSLGRLSYEQYF.

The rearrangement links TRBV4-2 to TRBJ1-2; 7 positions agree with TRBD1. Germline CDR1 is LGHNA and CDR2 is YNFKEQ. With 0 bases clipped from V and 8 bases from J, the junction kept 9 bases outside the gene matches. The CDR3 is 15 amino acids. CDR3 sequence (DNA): TGTGCCAGCAGCCAAGAAGCTGGGGCAGGGGGGGGCTACACCTTC. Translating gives CASSQEAGAGGGYTF.

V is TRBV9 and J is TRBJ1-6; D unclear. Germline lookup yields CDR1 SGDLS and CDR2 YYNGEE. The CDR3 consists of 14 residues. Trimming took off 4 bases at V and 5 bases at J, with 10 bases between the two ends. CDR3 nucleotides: TGTGCCAGCAGCCCTGAGCCGGATAATTCACCCCTCCACTTT. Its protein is CASSPEPDNSPLHF. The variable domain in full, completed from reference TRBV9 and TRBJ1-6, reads DSGVTQTPKHLITATGQRVTLRCSPRSGDLSVYWYQQSLDQGLQFLIQYYNGEERAKGNILERFSAQQFPDLHSELNLSSLELGDSALYFCASSPEPDNSPLHFGNGTRLTVT.

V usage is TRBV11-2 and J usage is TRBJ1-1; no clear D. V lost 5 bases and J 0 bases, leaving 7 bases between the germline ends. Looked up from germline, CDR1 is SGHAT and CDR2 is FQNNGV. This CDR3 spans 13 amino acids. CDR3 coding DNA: TGTGCCAGCAGCCCGTCCGTGAACACTGAAGCTTTCTTT. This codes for CASSPSVNTEAFF. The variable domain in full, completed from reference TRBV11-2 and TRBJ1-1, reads EAGVAQSPRYKIIEKRQSVAFWCNPISGHATLYWYQQILGQGPKLLIQFQNNGVVDDSQLPKDRFSAERLKGVDSTLKIQPAKLEDSAVYLCASSPSVNTEAFFGQGTRLTVV.

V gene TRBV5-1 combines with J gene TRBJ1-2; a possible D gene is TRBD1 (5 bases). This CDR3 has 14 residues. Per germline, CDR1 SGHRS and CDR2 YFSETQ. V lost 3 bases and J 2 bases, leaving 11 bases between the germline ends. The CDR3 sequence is CASSSGTGNYGYTF. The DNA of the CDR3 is TGCGCCAGCAGCTCCGGGACGGGAAACTATGGCTACACCTTC.

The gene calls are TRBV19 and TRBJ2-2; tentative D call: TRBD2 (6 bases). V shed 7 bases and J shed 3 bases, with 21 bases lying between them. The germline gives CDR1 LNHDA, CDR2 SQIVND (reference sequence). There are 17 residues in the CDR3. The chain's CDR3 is CASTTRRERAYTGELFF. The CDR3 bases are TGTGCCAGTACCACTAGGAGGGAGAGGGCTTACACCGGGGAGCTGTTTTTT.

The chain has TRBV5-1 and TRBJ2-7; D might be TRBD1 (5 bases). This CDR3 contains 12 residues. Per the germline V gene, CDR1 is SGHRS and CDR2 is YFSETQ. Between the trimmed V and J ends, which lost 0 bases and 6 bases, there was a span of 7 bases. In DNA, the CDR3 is TGCGCCAGCAGCTTGGAGGGGTTCGAGCAGTACTTC. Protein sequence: CASSLEGFEQYF.

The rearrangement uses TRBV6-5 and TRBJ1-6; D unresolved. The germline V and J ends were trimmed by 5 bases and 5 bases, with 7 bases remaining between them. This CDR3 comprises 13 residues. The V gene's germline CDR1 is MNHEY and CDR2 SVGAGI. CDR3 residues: CASSPRDNSPLHF. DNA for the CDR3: TGTGCCAGCAGTCCCCGGGATAATTCACCCCTCCACTTT.

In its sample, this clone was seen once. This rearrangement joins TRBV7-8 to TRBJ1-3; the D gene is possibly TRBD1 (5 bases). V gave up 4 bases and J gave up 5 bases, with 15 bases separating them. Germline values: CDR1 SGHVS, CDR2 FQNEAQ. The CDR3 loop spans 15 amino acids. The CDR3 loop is CASSWGWRGRNTIYF. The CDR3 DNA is TGTGCCAGCAGCTGGGGGTGGCGAGGACGAAACACCATATATTTT. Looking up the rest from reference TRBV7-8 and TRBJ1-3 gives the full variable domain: GAGVSQSPRYKVAKRGQDVALRCDPISGHVSLFWYQQALGQGPEFLTYFQNEAQLDKSGLPSDRFFAERPEGSVSTLKIQRTQQEDSAVYLCASSWGWRGRNTIYFGEGSWLTVV.

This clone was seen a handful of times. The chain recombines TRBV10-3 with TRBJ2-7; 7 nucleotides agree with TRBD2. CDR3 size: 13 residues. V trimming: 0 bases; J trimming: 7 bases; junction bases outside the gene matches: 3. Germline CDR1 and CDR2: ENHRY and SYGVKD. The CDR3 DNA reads TGTGCCATCAGTGAGTCAGGGCGGGGGGAGCAGTACTTC. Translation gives CAISESGRGEQYF.

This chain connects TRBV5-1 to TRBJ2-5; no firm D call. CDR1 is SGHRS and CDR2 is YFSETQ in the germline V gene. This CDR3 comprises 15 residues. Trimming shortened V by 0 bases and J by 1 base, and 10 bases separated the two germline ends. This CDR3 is CASSLVRDLQETQYF. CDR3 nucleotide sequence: TGCGCCAGCAGCTTGGTAAGGGATCTCCAAGAGACCCAGTACTTC.

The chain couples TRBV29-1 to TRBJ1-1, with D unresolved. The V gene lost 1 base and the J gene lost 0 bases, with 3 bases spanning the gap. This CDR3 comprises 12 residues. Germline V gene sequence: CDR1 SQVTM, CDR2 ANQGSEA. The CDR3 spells CSVEGLNTEAFF. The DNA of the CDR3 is TGCAGCGTTGAAGGCCTGAACACTGAAGCTTTCTTT.

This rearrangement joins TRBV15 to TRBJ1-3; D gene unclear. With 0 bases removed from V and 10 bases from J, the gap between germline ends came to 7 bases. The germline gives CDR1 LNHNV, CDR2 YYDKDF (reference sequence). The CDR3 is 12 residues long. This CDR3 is CATSRDHGTIYF. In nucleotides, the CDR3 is TGTGCCACCAGCAGAGATCACGGGACCATATATTTT.

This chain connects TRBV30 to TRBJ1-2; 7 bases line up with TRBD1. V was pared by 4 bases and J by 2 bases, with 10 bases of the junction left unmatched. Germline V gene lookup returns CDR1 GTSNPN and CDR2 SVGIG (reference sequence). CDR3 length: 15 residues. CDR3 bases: TGTGCCTGGATTATCCTCGGGACAGACAACTATGGCTACACCTTC. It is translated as CAWIILGTDNYGYTF.

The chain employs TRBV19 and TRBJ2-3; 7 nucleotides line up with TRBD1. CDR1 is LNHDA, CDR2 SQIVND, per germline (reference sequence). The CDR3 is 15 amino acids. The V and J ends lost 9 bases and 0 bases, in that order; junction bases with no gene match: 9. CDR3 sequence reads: CASRDSGTSTDTQYF. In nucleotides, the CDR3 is TGTGCCAGCCGGGACAGTGGAACTAGCACAGATACGCAGTATTTT. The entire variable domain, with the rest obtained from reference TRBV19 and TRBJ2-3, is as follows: DGGITQSPKYLFRKEGQNVTLSCEQNLNHDAMYWYRQDPGQGLRLIYYSQIVNDFQKGDIAEGYSVSREKKESFPLTVTSAQKNPTAFYLCASRDSGTSTDTQYFGPGTRLTVL.

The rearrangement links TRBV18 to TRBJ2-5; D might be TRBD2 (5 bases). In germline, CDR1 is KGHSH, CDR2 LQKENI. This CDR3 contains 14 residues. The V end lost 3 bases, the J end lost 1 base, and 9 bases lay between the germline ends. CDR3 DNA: TGTGCCAGCTCACCGAGAGCGGTCCAAGAGACCCAGTACTTC. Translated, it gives CASSPRAVQETQYF. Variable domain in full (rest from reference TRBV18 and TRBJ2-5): NAGVMQNPRHLVRRRGQEARLRCSPMKGHSHVYWYRQLPEEGLKFMVYLQKENIIDESGMPKERFSAEFPKEGPSILRIQQVVRGDSAAYFCASSPRAVQETQYFGPGTRLLVL.

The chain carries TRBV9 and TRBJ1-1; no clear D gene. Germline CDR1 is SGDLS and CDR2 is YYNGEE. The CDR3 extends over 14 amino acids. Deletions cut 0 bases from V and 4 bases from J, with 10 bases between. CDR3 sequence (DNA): TGTGCCAGCAGCGTAGGTGGGGATAGCACTGAAGCTTTCTTT. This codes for CASSVGGDSTEAFF.

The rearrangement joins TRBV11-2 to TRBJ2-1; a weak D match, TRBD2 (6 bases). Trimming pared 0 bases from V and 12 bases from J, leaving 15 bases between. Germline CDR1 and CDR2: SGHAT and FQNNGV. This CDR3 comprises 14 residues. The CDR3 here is CASSLDPGESGQFF. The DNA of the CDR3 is TGTGCCAGCAGCTTAGATCCGGGGGAGAGTGGGCAGTTCTTC.

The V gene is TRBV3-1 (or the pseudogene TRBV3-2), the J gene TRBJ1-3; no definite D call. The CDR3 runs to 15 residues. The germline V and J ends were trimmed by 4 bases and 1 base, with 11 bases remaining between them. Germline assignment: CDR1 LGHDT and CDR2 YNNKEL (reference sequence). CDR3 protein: CASSLAYRSGNTIYF. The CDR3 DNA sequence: TGTGCCAGCAGCCTGGCCTATCGGTCTGGAAACACCATATATTTT.

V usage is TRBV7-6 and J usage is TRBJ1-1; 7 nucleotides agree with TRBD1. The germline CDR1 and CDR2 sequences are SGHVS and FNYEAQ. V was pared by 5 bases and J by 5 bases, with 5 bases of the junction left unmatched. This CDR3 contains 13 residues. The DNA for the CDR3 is TGTGCCAGCAGCCCAACAGGGGAGACTGAAGCTTTCTTT. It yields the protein CASSPTGETEAFF.

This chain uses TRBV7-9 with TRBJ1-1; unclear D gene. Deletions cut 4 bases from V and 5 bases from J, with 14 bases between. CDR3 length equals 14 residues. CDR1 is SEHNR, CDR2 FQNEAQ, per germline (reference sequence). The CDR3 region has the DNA TGTGCCAGCAGCTGGGTAGGTTCTAGTACTGAAGCTTTCTTT. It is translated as CASSWVGSSTEAFF.

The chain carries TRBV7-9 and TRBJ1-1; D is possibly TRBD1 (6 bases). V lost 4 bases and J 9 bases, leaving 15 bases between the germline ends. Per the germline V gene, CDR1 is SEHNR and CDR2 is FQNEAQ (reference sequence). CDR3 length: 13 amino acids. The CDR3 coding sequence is TGTGCCAGCAGCTCAGTGACAGGAGGACAAGCTTTCTTT. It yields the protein CASSSVTGGQAFF.

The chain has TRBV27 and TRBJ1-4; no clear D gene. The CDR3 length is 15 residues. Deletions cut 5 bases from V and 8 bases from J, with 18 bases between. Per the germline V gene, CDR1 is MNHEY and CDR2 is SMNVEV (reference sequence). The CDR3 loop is CASSPRVGRREKLFF. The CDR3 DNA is TGTGCCAGCAGTCCGCGGGTTGGGCGACGGGAAAAACTGTTTTTT.

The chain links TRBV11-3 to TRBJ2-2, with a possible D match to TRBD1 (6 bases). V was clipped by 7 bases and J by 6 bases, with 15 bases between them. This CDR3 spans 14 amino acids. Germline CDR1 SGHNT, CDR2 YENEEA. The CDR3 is CASTSRSGAGELFF. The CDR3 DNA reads TGTGCCAGCACCTCCCGATCAGGGGCCGGGGAGCTGTTTTTT.

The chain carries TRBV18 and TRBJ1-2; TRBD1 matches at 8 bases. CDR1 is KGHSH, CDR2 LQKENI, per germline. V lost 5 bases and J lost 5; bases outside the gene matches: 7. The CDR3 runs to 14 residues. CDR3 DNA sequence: TGTGCCAGCTCAACCCGGACAGGGAGGTATGGCTACACCTTC. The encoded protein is CASSTRTGRYGYTF.

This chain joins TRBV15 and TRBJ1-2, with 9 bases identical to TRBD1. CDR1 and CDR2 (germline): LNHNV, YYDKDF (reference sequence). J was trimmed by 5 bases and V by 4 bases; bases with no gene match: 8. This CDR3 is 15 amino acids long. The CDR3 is CATSTRSGTGYGYTF. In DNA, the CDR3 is TGTGCCACCAGCACGAGGTCCGGGACAGGGTATGGCTACACCTTC.

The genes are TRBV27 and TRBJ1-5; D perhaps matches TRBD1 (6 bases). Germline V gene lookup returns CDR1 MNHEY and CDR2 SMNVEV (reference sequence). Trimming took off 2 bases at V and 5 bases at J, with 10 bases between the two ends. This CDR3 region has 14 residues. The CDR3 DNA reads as TGTGCCAGCAGTTTAAAGGGGGGGCATCAGCCCCAGCATTTT. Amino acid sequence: CASSLKGGHQPQHF.

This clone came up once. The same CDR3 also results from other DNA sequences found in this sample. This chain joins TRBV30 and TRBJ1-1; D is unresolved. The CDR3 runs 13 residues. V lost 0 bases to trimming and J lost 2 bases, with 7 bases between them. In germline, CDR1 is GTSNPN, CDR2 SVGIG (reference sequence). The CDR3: CAWSVGVNTEAFF. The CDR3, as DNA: TGTGCCTGGAGTGTAGGCGTCAACACTGAAGCTTTCTTT.

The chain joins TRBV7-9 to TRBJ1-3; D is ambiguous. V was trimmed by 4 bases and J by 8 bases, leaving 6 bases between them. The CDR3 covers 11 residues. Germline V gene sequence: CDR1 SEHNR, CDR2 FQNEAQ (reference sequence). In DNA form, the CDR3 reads TGTGCCAGCAGCTCCCCGGACACCATATATTTT. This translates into CASSSPDTIYF.

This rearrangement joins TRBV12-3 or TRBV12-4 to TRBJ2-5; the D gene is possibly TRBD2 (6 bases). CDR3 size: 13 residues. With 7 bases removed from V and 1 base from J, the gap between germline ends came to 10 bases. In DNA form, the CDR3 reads TGTGCCAGCACCGCGGGATTCCAAGAGACCCAGTACTTC. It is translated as CASTAGFQETQYF.

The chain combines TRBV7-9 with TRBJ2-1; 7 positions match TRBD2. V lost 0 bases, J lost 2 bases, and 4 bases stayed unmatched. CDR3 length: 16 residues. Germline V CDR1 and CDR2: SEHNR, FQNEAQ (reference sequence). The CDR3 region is CASSLAAGAAYNEQFF. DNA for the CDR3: TGTGCCAGCAGCTTAGCCGCGGGAGCCGCCTACAATGAGCAGTTCTTC.